The present T cell receptor (beta chain) was sequenced within a study of T cell responses to AZD1222 COVID-19 vaccine. Germline V lookup: CDR1 SGHKS, CDR2 YYEKEE (reference sequence). V was shortened by 1 base and J by 1 base, with 5 bases between the two germline ends. CDR3 length: 13 residues. To note about this clone: Its antigen remains unknown.

TCRdb keeps only in-frame clones here, not all; method: immunoSEQ multiplex PCR. The sample holds about 96,000 clones; about nine tenths are singletons and the top ten take 1.5% to 2%. Regarding the study as a whole: Donors skewed white British and female; clonal diversity was possibly underestimated. Samples come after the peak T cell response, not at day 14.

Sequenced material: peripheral blood, taken on day 0 of AZD1222 vaccination. The chain couples TRBV5-5 to TRBJ1-1; D uncertain. The sequence was obtained from an adult in good health. CDR3 amino acids: CASSLSPNTEAFF. CDR3 bases: TGTGCCAGCAGCTTGTCCCCGAACACTGAAGCTTTCTTT.